This entry lists 6 T cell receptor beta chains sequenced from one sample in a study of a mutant IDH1 vaccine in newly diagnosed glioma. Antigen specificity for these receptors is unknown. Method: immunoSEQ multiplex PCR; TCRdb's copy keeps in-frame clones and lacks some. Here the sample spans tens of thousands of clones, more than 75% being singletons. Time point indicated: week 47, end of study. The content of each vaccine dose was 300 ug of mutant IDH1 20-mer peptide, and topical imiquimod accompanied it. The input for sequencing was PBMCs, taken from a glioma patient whose treatment included an IDH1 peptide vaccine. These receptors all stem from a man between 40 and 49 years old with glioma. Some clones in this sample may be carry-over from other donors' samples.

This chain links TRBV10-3 with TRBJ1-4; 9 bases match TRBD1. Germline V gene lookup returns CDR1 ENHRY and CDR2 SYGVKD. CDR3 length: 16 amino acids. V lost 2 bases, J lost 4 bases, and 5 bases stayed unmatched. In nucleotides, the CDR3 is TGTGCCATCAGTGAGGGACAGGGGAGTGGTAATGAAAAACTGTTTTTT. This encodes CAISEGQGSGNEKLFF.

The V and J genes are TRBV7-9 and TRBJ2-7, with D maybe TRBD1 (5 bases). Per the germline V gene, CDR1 is SEHNR and CDR2 is FQNEAQ (reference sequence). The CDR3 runs 12 residues. With 5 bases removed from V and 7 bases from J, the gap between germline ends came to 12 bases. CDR3 sequence reads: CASSDLRTEQYF. In nucleotides, the CDR3 is TGTGCCAGCAGCGACCTGAGGACAGAGCAGTACTTC.

This clone was observed a few times. This chain uses TRBV15 with TRBJ1-5; 9 positions match TRBD1. Per the germline V gene, CDR1 is LNHNV and CDR2 is YYDKDF (reference sequence). This CDR3 has 13 amino acids. J was trimmed by 1 base and V by 8 bases; bases with no gene match: 0. The CDR3 here is CATGTGSNQPQHF. The CDR3 nucleotides are TGTGCCACCGGGACAGGGAGCAATCAGCCCCAGCATTTT. The full variable domain, with the rest looked up from reference TRBV15 and TRBJ1-5, is DAMVIQNPRYQVTQFGKPVTLSCSQTLNHNVMYWYQQKSSQAPKLLFHYYDKDFNNEADTPDNFQSRRPNTSFCFLDIRSPGLGDTAMYLCATGTGSNQPQHFGDGTRLSIL.

The chain couples TRBV5-1 to TRBJ1-4; 10 nucleotides agree with TRBD1. V lost 5 bases to trimming and J lost 7 bases; unmatched junction nucleotides: 8. The germline V gene has CDR1 SGHRS and CDR2 YFSETQ. The length of the CDR3 is 15 residues. In DNA, the CDR3 is TGCGCCAGCAGATTTGGGACAGGGGAAGGTGAAAAACTGTTTTTT. Translation: CASRFGTGEGEKLFF.

The V gene is TRBV5-5, the J gene TRBJ2-7, with a weak D call TRBD2 (6 bases). CDR3 length: 14 residues. Germline CDR1 SGHKS, CDR2 YYEKEE (reference sequence). The V end lost 3 bases, the J end lost 4 bases, and 14 bases lay between the germline ends. The CDR3 reads CASSSRDFWYEQYF. The CDR3 DNA reads as TGTGCCAGCAGCTCCCGGGACTTCTGGTACGAGCAGTACTTC.

In its sample, this clone was seen once. This chain joins TRBV19 and TRBJ1-1; D is unresolved. The CDR3 sequence is 12 residues long. The V end lost 9 bases, the J end lost 6 bases, and 14 bases lay between the germline ends. Germline assignment: CDR1 LNHDA and CDR2 SQIVND (reference sequence). The CDR3 is CASFRTGAEAFF. CDR3 nucleotides: TGTGCCAGCTTTAGAACTGGCGCTGAAGCTTTCTTT.